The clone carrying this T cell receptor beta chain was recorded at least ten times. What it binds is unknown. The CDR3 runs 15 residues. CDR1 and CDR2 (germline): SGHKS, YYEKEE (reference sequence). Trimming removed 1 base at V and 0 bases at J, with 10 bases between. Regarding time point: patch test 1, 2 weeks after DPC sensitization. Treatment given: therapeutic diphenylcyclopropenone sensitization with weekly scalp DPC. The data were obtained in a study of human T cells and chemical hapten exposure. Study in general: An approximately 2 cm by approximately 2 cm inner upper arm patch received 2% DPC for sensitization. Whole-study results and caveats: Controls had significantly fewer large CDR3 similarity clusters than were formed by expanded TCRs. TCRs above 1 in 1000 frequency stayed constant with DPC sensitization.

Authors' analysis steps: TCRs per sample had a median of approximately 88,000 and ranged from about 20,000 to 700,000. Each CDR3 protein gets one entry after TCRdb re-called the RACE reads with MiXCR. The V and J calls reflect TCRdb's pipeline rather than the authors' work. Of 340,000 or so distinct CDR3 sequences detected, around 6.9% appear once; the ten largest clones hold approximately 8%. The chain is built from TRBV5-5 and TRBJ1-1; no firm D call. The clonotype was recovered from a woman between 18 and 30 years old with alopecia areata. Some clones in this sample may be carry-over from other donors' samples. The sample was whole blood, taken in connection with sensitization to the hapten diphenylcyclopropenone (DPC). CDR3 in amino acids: CASSLSIAMNTEAFF. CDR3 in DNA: TGTGCCAGCAGCTTGTCGATAGCCATGAACACTGAAGCTTTCTTT. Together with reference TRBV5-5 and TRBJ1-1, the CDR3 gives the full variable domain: DAGVTQSPTHLIKTRGQQVTLRCSPISGHKSVSWYQQVLGQGPQFIFQYYEKEERGRGNFPDRFSARQFPNYSSELNVNALLLGDSALYLCASSLSIAMNTEAFFGQGTRLTVV.